One and the same sample provided the 6 T cell receptor beta chains below, sequenced in a study of T-cell reconstitution after alpha-beta-depleted transplantation in children. Unique molecular identifiers were incorporated during preparation of the TCRbeta library. TCRdb passed the PCR reads through MiXCR, listing each CDR3 protein once. The sample yields under 400,000 distinct CDR3 sequences, roughly 25% seen once. The source was PBMCs, mostly from graft donor cells, collected 180 days after TCRalphabeta/CD19-depleted stem cell transplant. These receptors originate from a male patient younger than 18 who had a stem cell transplant for acute lymphoblastic leukemia, so the T cells may come from the graft donor.

This clonotype turned up a few times. The rearrangement joins TRBV9 to TRBJ2-7; D unclear. This CDR3 has 12 residues. Germline assignment: CDR1 SGDLS and CDR2 YYNGEE. Trimming removed 0 bases at V and 7 bases at J, with 8 bases between. The CDR3 spells CASSVDGWEQYF. The CDR3 region has the DNA TGTGCCAGCAGCGTAGACGGCTGGGAGCAGTACTTC.

V usage is TRBV6-6 and J usage is TRBJ2-7; 7 bases line up with TRBD2. The CDR3 runs 12 residues. Trimming at V came to 7 bases and at J to 5 bases, leaving 5 bases not matched to a gene. The V gene's germline CDR1 is MNHNY and CDR2 SVGAGI (reference sequence). The CDR3 bases are TGTGCCAGCACCCGGGACTACAACGAGCAGTACTTC. Protein: CASTRDYNEQYF.

The chain links TRBV27 to TRBJ2-7, with a weak D call TRBD1 (5 bases). The CDR3 contains 14 residues. V lost 3 bases, J lost 2 bases, and 11 bases lay in between. From germline, CDR1 is MNHEY and CDR2 SMNVEV (reference sequence). The CDR3 is CASSFTLRAYEQYF. For the CDR3, the DNA is TGTGCCAGCAGTTTTACCCTCAGGGCCTACGAGCAGTACTTC.

V is TRBV2 and J is TRBJ2-1; 11 bases map to TRBD2. Germline lookup yields CDR1 SNHLY and CDR2 FYNNEI. This CDR3 comprises 15 residues. The V segment lost 6 bases and the J segment 6 bases; nucleotides outside the gene matches: 7. DNA of the CDR3: TGTGCCAGCAGCGCTACTAGCGGGAGCGGCAATGAGCAGTTCTTC. Protein: CASSATSGSGNEQFF.

This clonotype has a handful of counts. The CDR3 reads CASSGRDRGIKDEFF. CDR3 nucleotide sequence: TGTGCCAGCAGCGGCCGGGACAGGGGGATTAAGGACGAGTTCTTC. The V and J genes are TRBV27 and TRBJ2-1; 11 bases agree with TRBD1. The germline V gene has CDR1 MNHEY and CDR2 SMNVEV (reference sequence). The V gene end was trimmed by 6 bases and the J gene end by 14 bases; junction bases not matched to a gene: 15. The CDR3 extends over 15 amino acids.

This clonotype was found a few times. The V and J genes are TRBV3-1 and TRBJ2-1, with TRBD2 matching 12 bases. V shed 2 bases and J 7 bases; nucleotides not matched to a gene: 9. Germline CDR1 reads LGHDT; CDR2 reads YNNKEL (reference sequence). This CDR3 comprises 17 residues. The CDR3 DNA reads TGTGCCAGCAGCCAATCCCTACTAGCGGGAGGTTTGAATGAGCAGTTCTTC. This translates into CASSQSLLAGGLNEQFF.